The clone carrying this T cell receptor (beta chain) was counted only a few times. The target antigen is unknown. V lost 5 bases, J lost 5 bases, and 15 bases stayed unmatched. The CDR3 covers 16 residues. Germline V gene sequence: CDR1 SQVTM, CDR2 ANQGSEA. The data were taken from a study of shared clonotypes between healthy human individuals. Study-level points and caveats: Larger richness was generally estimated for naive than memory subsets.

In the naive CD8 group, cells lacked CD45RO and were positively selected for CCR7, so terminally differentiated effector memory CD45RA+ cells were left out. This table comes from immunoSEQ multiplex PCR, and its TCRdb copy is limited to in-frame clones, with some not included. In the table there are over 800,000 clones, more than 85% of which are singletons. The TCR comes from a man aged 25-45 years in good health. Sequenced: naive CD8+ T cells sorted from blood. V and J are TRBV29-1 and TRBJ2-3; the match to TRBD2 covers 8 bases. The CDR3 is CSVNPGTSVVVDTQYF. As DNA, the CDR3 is TGCAGCGTTAATCCCGGGACTAGTGTTGTGGTAGATACGCAGTATTTT.